The rows below give T cell receptor beta chains drawn from one sample of a study of blood T cell repertoires in COVID-19. Profiling relied on immunoSEQ multiplex PCR, and the TCRdb table lists in-frame clones only, not all of them. The table records around 170,000 clones, nearly 90% of them present only once. Sequencing was performed on peripheral blood. All receptors derive from a young man who had recovered from COVID-19. Each CDR3 is given with its conserved first and last residue. The D gene is left open where the match is weak. Size is omitted from some rows. Given values are once, few, many or a class for expanded clones.

NA	TRBV19	TRBJ2-1	NA	CASSITSTSYNEQFF	TGTGCCAGTAGTATTACTAGCACCTCCTACAATGAGCAGTTCTTC
NA	TRBV6-2/TRBV6-3	TRBJ2-5	TRBD2	CASSYGSGRGEQTQYF	TGTGCCAGCAGTTACGGTAGCGGGAGAGGCGAACAGACCCAGTACTTC
few	TRBV4-2	TRBJ2-2	TRBD1	CASSPGTGVEGGELFF	TGTGCCAGCAGCCCTGGGACAGGGGTGGAAGGCGGGGAGCTGTTTTTT
NA	TRBV29-1	TRBJ2-5	TRBD1	CSVWGGQGQETQYF	TGCAGCGTGTGGGGCGGACAGGGACAAGAGACCCAGTACTTC
NA	TRBV11-2	TRBJ1-1	NA	CASSLVGWGGEAFF	TGTGCCAGCAGCTTAGTAGGCTGGGGGGGTGAAGCTTTCTTT
once	TRBV14	TRBJ2-1	TRBD2	CASSQDRLASGDNEQFF	TGTGCCAGCAGCCAAGATCGGTTGGCTAGCGGGGACAATGAGCAGTTCTTC
once	TRBV18	TRBJ1-1	NA	CASSPLQGGNTEAFF	TGTGCCAGCTCACCACTTCAGGGAGGGAACACTGAAGCTTTCTTT
NA	TRBV6-2/TRBV6-3	TRBJ1-5	NA	CASSWRNNANQPQHF	TGTGCCAGCAGTTGGCGGAACAACGCCAATCAGCCCCAGCATTTT
once	TRBV6-5	TRBJ1-2	NA	CATTPGLNYGYTF	TGTGCCACAACGCCGGGTTTAAACTATGGCTACACCTTC
NA	TRBV9	TRBJ2-3	TRBD2	CASSVFSGSSTDTQYF	TGTGCCAGCAGCGTATTTAGCGGGAGTAGCACAGATACGCAGTATTTT
NA	TRBV7-8	TRBJ2-7	NA	CASSLGFPGEGYEQYF	TGTGCCAGCAGCTTAGGGTTTCCAGGGGAGGGGTACGAGCAGTACTTC
few	TRBV6-2/TRBV6-3	TRBJ2-1	TRBD2	CASNPRRLAGEGEQFF	TGTGCCAGCAACCCCAGGCGGCTAGCGGGAGAGGGAGAGCAGTTCTTC
NA	TRBV21-1	TRBJ2-6	NA	CASRGRGCDPDSGANVLTF	TGTGCCAGCCGAGGCAGGGGGTGCGACCCAGACTCTGGGGCCAACGTCCTGACTTTC
NA	TRBV5-1	TRBJ2-3	NA	CASSSTVRRGTDTQYF	TGCGCCAGCAGCTCCACGGTTAGACGAGGTACAGATACGCAGTATTTT
NA	TRBV9	TRBJ1-2	NA	CASSANRVGYTF	TGTGCCAGCAGCGCCAACAGGGTCGGCTACACCTTC
NA	TRBV30	TRBJ1-1	NA	CAWSVRRGTEAFF	TGTGCCTGGAGTGTACGAAGGGGCACTGAAGCTTTCTTT
NA	TRBV6-5	TRBJ2-7	NA	CASSITVTYEQYF	TGTGCCAGCAGTATTACTGTCACCTACGAGCAGTACTTC
NA	TRBV4-3	TRBJ2-7	NA	CASSQGPNSYEQYF	TGCGCCAGCAGCCAAGGTCCCAACTCCTACGAGCAGTACTTC
once	TRBV12-5	TRBJ2-2	TRBD2	CASGPTGLPTGELFF	TGTGCTAGTGGCCCGACGGGACTACCAACCGGGGAGCTGTTTTTT
NA	TRBV19	TRBJ2-3	TRBD2	CASSIPGLAGSTDTQYF	TGTGCCAGTAGTATCCCGGGACTAGCGGGGAGCACAGATACGCAGTATTTT
NA	TRBV6-2/TRBV6-3	TRBJ1-5	NA	CASSPPLSNQPQHF	TGTGCCAGCAGCCCCCCACTGAGCAATCAGCCCCAGCATTTT
NA	TRBV19	TRBJ2-1	NA	CASSIGQLYNEQFF	TGTGCCAGTAGTATTGGGCAGCTCTACAATGAGCAGTTCTTC
few	TRBV5-1	TRBJ2-2	TRBD1	CASSARTGNTGELFF	TGCGCCAGCAGCGCAAGGACAGGGAACACCGGGGAGCTGTTTTTT
NA	TRBV3-1/TRBV3-2	TRBJ1-1	TRBD1	CASSHSGQGKPEAFF	TGTGCCAGCAGCCATTCCGGACAGGGGAAGCCTGAAGCTTTCTTT
NA	TRBV3-1/TRBV3-2	TRBJ2-7	NA	CASSQGRENYEQYF	TGTGCCAGCAGCCAAGGCAGGGAAAACTACGAGCAGTACTTC
NA	TRBV3-1/TRBV3-2	TRBJ2-6	TRBD1	CASSQRQGFSGANVLTF	TGTGCCAGCAGCCAAAGACAGGGTTTCTCTGGGGCCAACGTCCTGACTTTC
NA	TRBV2	TRBJ1-6	NA	CASRDQDRRNSPLHF	TGTGCCAGCAGGGATCAGGACAGAAGGAATTCACCCCTCCACTTT
NA	TRBV28	TRBJ2-5	TRBD1	CASSSGQARGETQYF	TGTGCCAGCAGTTCAGGGCAAGCCAGGGGGGAGACCCAGTACTTC
NA	TRBV29-1	TRBJ1-1	TRBD1	CSVEVKQGAGAFF	TGCAGCGTTGAAGTGAAACAGGGGGCTGGAGCTTTCTTT
NA	TRBV19	TRBJ2-1	NA	CASSMVTTSYNEQFF	TGTGCCAGTAGTATGGTTACTACGTCCTACAATGAGCAGTTCTTC
NA	TRBV11-2	TRBJ2-7	NA	CASSLQGTLEQYF	TGTGCCAGCAGCTTACAGGGAACCCTCGAGCAGTACTTC
NA	TRBV6-5	TRBJ1-5	TRBD1	CASSTTGVKPQHF	TGTGCCAGCAGCACGACAGGGGTTAAGCCCCAGCATTTT
NA	TRBV28	TRBJ2-7	TRBD1	CASSLSSLGQGAYEQYF	TGTGCCAGCAGTTTATCGAGCTTGGGACAGGGCGCCTACGAGCAGTACTTC
NA	TRBV11-3	TRBJ2-1	NA	CASSPGTHRTYNEQFF	TGTGCCAGCAGCCCGGGGACTCATCGTACTTACAATGAGCAGTTCTTC
once	TRBV29-1	TRBJ2-7	TRBD1	CSVEPGTGSYEQYF	TGCAGCGTTGAACCCGGGACAGGGTCCTACGAGCAGTACTTC
NA	TRBV5-4	TRBJ2-2	TRBD2	CASSRRLALGDGELFF	TGTGCCAGCAGCCGGAGACTAGCCCTGGGAGACGGGGAGCTGTTTTTT
once	TRBV4-1	TRBJ1-5	NA	CASSRAGGEGNQPQHF	TGCGCCAGCAGTCGCGCAGGTGGGGAGGGCAATCAGCCCCAGCATTTT
NA	TRBV5-1	TRBJ1-4	TRBD1	CASSLTLTGLNEKLFF	TGCGCCAGCAGCTTGACCCTGACAGGGCTTAATGAAAAACTGTTTTTT
NA	TRBV7-6	TRBJ2-5	NA	CASSLRGGETQYF	TGTGCCAGCAGCTTACGCGGAGGAGAGACCCAGTACTTC
NA	TRBV19	TRBJ2-7	TRBD1	CASRPGQGPTYEQYF	TGTGCCAGTAGGCCAGGACAGGGACCAACCTACGAGCAGTACTTC
NA	TRBV4-3	TRBJ2-1	NA	CASSQDHDRISYNEQFF	TGCGCCAGCAGCCAAGATCACGACAGGATCAGTTACAATGAGCAGTTCTTC